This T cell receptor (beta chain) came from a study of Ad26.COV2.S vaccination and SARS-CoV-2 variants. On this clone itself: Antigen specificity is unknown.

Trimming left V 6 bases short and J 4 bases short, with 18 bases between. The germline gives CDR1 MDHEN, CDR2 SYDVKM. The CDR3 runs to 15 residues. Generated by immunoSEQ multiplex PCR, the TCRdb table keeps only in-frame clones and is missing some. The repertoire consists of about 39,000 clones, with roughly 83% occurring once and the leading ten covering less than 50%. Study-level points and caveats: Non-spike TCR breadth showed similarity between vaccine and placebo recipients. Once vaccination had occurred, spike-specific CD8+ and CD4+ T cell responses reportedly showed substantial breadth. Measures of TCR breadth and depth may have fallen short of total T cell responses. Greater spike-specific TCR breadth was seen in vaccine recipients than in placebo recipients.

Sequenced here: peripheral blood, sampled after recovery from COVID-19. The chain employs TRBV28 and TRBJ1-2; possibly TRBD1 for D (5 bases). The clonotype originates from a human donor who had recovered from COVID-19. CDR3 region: CASRPATGGSYGYTF. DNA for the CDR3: TGTGCCAGCAGGCCCGCGACGGGGGGATCCTATGGCTACACCTTC.